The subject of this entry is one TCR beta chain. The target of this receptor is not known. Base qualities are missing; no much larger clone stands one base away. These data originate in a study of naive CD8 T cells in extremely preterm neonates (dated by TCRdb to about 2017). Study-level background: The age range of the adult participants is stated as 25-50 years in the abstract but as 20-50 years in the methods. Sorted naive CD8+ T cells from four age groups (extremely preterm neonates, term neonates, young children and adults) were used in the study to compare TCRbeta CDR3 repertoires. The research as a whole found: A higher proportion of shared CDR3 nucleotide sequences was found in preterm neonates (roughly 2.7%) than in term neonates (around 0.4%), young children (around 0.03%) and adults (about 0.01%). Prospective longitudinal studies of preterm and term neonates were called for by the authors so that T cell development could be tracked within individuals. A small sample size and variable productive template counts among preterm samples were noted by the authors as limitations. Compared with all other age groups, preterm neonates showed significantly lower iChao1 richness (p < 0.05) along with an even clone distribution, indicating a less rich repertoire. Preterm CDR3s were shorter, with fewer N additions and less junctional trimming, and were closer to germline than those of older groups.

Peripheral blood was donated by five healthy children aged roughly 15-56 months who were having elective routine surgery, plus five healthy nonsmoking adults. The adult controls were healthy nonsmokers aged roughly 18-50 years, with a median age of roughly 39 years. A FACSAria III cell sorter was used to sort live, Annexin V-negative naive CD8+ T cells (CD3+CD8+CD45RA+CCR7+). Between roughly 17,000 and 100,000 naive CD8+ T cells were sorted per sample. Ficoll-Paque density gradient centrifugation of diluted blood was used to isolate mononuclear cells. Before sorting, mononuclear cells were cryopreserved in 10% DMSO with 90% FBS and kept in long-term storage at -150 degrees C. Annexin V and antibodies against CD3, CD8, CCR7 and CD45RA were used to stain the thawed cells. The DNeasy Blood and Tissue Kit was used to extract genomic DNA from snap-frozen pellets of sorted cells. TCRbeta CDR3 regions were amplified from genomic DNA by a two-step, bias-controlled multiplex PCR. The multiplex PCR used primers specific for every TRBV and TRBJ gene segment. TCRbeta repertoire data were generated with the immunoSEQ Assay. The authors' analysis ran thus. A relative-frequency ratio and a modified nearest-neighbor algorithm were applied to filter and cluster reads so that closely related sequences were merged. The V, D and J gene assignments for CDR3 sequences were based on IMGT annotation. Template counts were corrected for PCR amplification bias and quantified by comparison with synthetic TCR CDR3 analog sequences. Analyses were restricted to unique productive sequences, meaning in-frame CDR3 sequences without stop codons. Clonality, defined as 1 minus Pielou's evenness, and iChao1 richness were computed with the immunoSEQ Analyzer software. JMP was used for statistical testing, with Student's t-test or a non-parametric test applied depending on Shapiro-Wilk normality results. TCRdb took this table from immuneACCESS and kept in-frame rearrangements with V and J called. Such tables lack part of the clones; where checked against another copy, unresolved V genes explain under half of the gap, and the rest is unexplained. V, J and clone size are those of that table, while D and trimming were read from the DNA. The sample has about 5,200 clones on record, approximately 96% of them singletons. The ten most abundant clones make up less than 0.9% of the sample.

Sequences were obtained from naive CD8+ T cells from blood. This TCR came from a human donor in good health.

The CDR3 protein is CASSLAYIREQYF. The DNA is as follows: TGTGCCAGCAGCTTAGCCTATATCCGCGAGCAGTACTTC. This receptor chain uses TRBV7-9 and TRBJ2-7; the D gene lacks a confident call. The germline V gene (reference sequence) supplies CDR1 SEHNR and CDR2 FQNEAQ. V is shortened by 0 bases, J by 6 bases, and the region joining them spans 9 bases. The CDR3 numbers 13 residues from cysteine through phenylalanine. CDR3 DNA is the only sequence kept; it has 39 bases, read in frame from the first base.